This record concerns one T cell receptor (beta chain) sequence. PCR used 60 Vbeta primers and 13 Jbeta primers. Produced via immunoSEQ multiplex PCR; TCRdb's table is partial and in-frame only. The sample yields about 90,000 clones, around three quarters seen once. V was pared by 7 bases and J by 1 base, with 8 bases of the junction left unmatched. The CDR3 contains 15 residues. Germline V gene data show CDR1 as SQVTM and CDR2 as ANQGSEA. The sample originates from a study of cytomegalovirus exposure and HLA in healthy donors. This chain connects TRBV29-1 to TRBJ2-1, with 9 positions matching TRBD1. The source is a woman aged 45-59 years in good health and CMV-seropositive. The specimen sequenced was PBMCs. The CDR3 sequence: CSASQGARSYNEQFF. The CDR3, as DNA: TGCAGCGCCTCACAGGGGGCTAGGTCCTACAATGAGCAGTTCTTC.